The 11 T cell receptor beta chains in this list originate from one sample, sequenced in a study of molecular identifiers for immune sequencing clone quantification. TCRdb reprocessed the PCR reads via MiXCR and lists one record per CDR3 protein. The sample carries under 600,000 distinct CDR3 sequences, about a fifth recorded once. Sequenced input: naive CD8+ T cells from blood, with Jurkat cell RNA spiked in. Subset indicated: FACS-sorted CD8+CD4-CCR7+CD45RA+ naive T cells. These receptors were collected from a human donor in good health. Some libraries in this study had Jurkat cell RNA spiked in.

This clonotype was seen only a few times. The chain carries TRBV24-1 and TRBJ2-1, with 11 bases identical to TRBD2. V shed 0 bases and J 1 base; nucleotides not matched to a gene: 4. Germline CDR1 and CDR2: KGHDR and SFDVKD. This CDR3 has 18 amino acids. CDR3 residues: CATSDLPIAGGSYNEQFF. Written as DNA, the CDR3 is TGTGCCACCAGTGATTTGCCTATAGCGGGAGGGTCCTACAATGAGCAGTTCTTC.

This clonotype was counted at least ten times. The V and J genes are TRBV29-1 and TRBJ2-5; D not certain. This CDR3 has 14 residues. V lost 1 base, J lost 5 bases, and 14 bases lay in between. The germline V gene encodes CDR1 SQVTM and CDR2 ANQGSEA. This CDR3 is CSVEVPGWAETQYF. The CDR3 DNA follows: TGCAGCGTTGAAGTGCCAGGTTGGGCTGAGACCCAGTACTTC.

The V call is TRBV29-1, the J call TRBJ2-4; 11 positions match TRBD1. Germline V gene data show CDR1 as SQVTM and CDR2 as ANQGSEA. The CDR3 length is 14 residues. V lost 4 bases, J lost 8 bases, and 7 bases stayed unmatched. The CDR3 protein is CSVAGTGGAYIQYF. Here the CDR3 DNA reads TGCAGCGTTGCTGGGACAGGGGGAGCATACATTCAGTACTTC.

The V call is TRBV6-2 or TRBV6-3, the J call TRBJ2-2, with D possibly called TRBD1 or TRBD2 (7 bases each). Germline CDR1 reads MNHEY; CDR2 reads SVGEGT. This CDR3 is 17 amino acids long. V lost 5 bases and J 3 bases, leaving 19 bases between the germline ends. DNA for the CDR3: TGTGCCAGCAGTCCCCCGGGGAGGGGGCCGTACACCGGGGAGCTGTTTTTT. Translated: CASSPPGRGPYTGELFF.

This chain links TRBV7-9 with TRBJ2-1; no reliable D call. V was pared by 1 base and J by 14 bases, with 9 bases between. This CDR3 comprises 11 residues. From germline, CDR1 is SEHNR and CDR2 FQNEAQ (reference sequence). CDR3 in amino acids: CASSLGPEKFF. The CDR3 DNA reads TGTGCCAGCAGCTTAGGCCCCGAGAAGTTCTTC.

This clonotype was observed many times. The rearrangement joins TRBV12-3 or TRBV12-4 to TRBJ1-2; D possibly corresponds to TRBD1 (6 bases). The V end lost 3 bases, the J end lost 4 bases, and 15 bases lay between the germline ends. The CDR3 length is 15 residues. The CDR3 reads CASSFAPGHSYGYTF. The DNA of the CDR3 is TGTGCCAGCAGTTTTGCCCCGGGACACTCCTATGGCTACACCTTC.

In this sample, this clonotype turned up a few times. This chain connects TRBV6-5 to TRBJ1-2; 10 nucleotides align to TRBD1. This CDR3 region has 16 residues. The V gene end was trimmed by 5 bases and the J gene end by 3 bases; junction bases not matched to a gene: 9. CDR1 and CDR2 from the germline V gene are MNHEY and SVGAGI. This CDR3 is CASSHHPGTGDYGYTF. CDR3 sequence (DNA): TGTGCCAGCAGTCACCACCCGGGGACAGGGGACTATGGCTACACCTTC.

The rearrangement links TRBV2 to TRBJ1-1; maybe TRBD1 (5 bases). The CDR3 loop spans 16 amino acids. Looked up from germline, CDR1 is SNHLY and CDR2 is FYNNEI. The germline V and J ends were trimmed by 0 bases and 4 bases, with 15 bases remaining between them. The DNA for the CDR3 is TGTGCCAGCAGTGAAGCCCGGGGCAGGTTGAGCACTGAAGCTTTCTTT. Residues: CASSEARGRLSTEAFF.

V gene TRBV12-3 or TRBV12-4 combines with J gene TRBJ2-1; possibly TRBD2 for D (7 bases). The V gene lost 8 bases and the J gene lost 3 bases, with 14 bases spanning the gap. CDR3 length equals 14 residues. CDR3 coding DNA: TGTGCCAGCGGCGGGGGCCCCGTCTACAATGAGCAGTTCTTC. Its protein is CASGGGPVYNEQFF.

A note on this clonotype: A read error may explain this, as a much larger clone is one base away. The rearrangement uses TRBV20-1 and TRBJ2-7, with unresolved D. Germline V gene sequence: CDR1 DFQATT, CDR2 SNEGSKA (reference sequence). The CDR3 is 11 residues long. Trimming cost V 5 bases and J 4 bases, with 9 bases left between them. Here the CDR3 reads CSAWIGYEQYF. CDR3 DNA sequence: TGCAGTGCTTGGATAGGGTACGAGCAGTACTTC.

Comment on this clonotype: This could be a read error, since a much larger clone is one nucleotide away. The rearrangement links TRBV3-1 to TRBJ1-1, with D possibly matching TRBD1 (5 bases). CDR1 is LGHDT and CDR2 is YNNKEL in the germline V gene (reference sequence). Trimming shortened V by 4 bases and J by 0 bases, and 24 bases separated the two germline ends. The CDR3 consists of 19 residues. This CDR3 is CASSPGRGGISTMNTEAFF. The DNA of the CDR3 is TGTGCCAGCAGCCCAGGTAGGGGAGGGATCTCGACAATGAACACTGAAGCTTTCTTT.